The 8 T cell receptor beta chains listed next were all sequenced from one sample in a study of T-cell reconstitution after alpha-beta-depleted transplantation in children. The library targeted TCRbeta and was prepared with unique molecular identifiers. One entry per CDR3 protein, called by TCRdb with MiXCR from the PCR reads. Of hundreds of thousands of distinct CDR3 sequences detected, roughly a quarter appear once; the ten largest clones hold around 4.8%. Sequencing used PBMCs, mostly from graft donor cells, obtained 360 days after TCRalphabeta/CD19-depleted stem cell transplant. These receptor sequences come from a female patient between 2 and 15 years old who had a stem cell transplant for congenital amegakaryocytic thrombocytopenia, so the T cells may come from the graft donor.

This clonotype was seen only a few times. The rearrangement links TRBV10-3 to TRBJ1-2; no firm D call. With 0 bases removed from V and 7 bases from J, the gap between germline ends came to 3 bases. The CDR3 spans 11 residues. CDR1 is ENHRY and CDR2 is SYGVKD in the germline V gene. The CDR3: CAISESRGYTF. DNA for the CDR3: TGTGCCATCAGTGAGTCGCGTGGCTACACCTTC.

A few counts support this clonotype. The genes are TRBV7-6 and TRBJ2-3, with 7 nucleotides matching TRBD1. The ends lost 5 bases at V and 6 bases at J; junction bases unmatched: 5. Germline V gene sequence: CDR1 SGHVS, CDR2 FNYEAQ. There are 13 residues in the CDR3. CDR3 coding DNA: TGTGCCAGCAGCCGAACAGGGGCCGATACGCAGTATTTT. As protein: CASSRTGADTQYF.

This clonotype appeared many times. The chain joins TRBV12-3 or TRBV12-4 to TRBJ2-7; D call uncertain. This CDR3 has 14 residues. The ends were cut back, 3 bases at V and 5 bases at J, with 14 bases in the middle. The CDR3 loop is CASSFSIASDEQYF. CDR3 in DNA: TGTGCCAGCAGTTTTTCCATCGCGTCGGACGAGCAGTACTTC.

This sequence joins TRBV6-2 or TRBV6-3 and TRBJ2-5; D may be TRBD2 (6 bases). Germline values: CDR1 MNHEY, CDR2 SVGEGT. This CDR3 has 17 residues. V lost 2 bases, J lost 2 bases, and 18 bases lay in between. CDR3 sequence reads: CASSYRRWIADQETQYF. The CDR3 DNA sequence: TGTGCCAGCAGTTACCGCCGATGGATAGCGGATCAAGAGACCCAGTACTTC.

The CDR3 spells CASRHDKPGLAGGRNTGELFF. For the CDR3, the DNA is TGTGCCAGCAGGCATGACAAGCCGGGACTAGCGGGAGGGAGGAACACCGGGGAGCTGTTTTTT. This sequence joins TRBV6-1 and TRBJ2-2; 16 positions agree with TRBD2. This CDR3 is 21 amino acids long. Germline lookup yields CDR1 MNHNS and CDR2 SASEGT. Trimming took 6 bases from V and 1 from J; bases not matched to a gene: 14.

The chain combines TRBV3-1 with TRBJ2-7, with D unclear. The CDR3 is made up of 15 amino acids. Trimming removed 0 bases at V and 2 bases at J, with 11 bases between. In germline, CDR1 is LGHDT, CDR2 YNNKEL (reference sequence). For the CDR3, the DNA is TGTGCCAGCAGCCAAGAGGGCTTCCCAGCCTACGAGCAGTACTTC. It codes for CASSQEGFPAYEQYF.

The V gene is TRBV15, the J gene TRBJ1-1; unclear D gene. Trimming pared 1 base from V and 0 bases from J, leaving 3 bases between. The CDR3 runs to 13 residues. Germline V gene data show CDR1 as LNHNV and CDR2 as YYDKDF (reference sequence). The CDR3 sequence: CATSRAVNTEAFF. CDR3 nucleotide sequence: TGTGCCACCAGCAGAGCAGTGAACACTGAAGCTTTCTTT.

The chain recombines TRBV28 with TRBJ1-6; D call uncertain. This CDR3 is 13 amino acids long. V was cut by 2 bases and J by 7 bases, with 6 bases left in between. CDR1 MDHEN and CDR2 SYDVKM come from the germline V gene. CDR3 region: CASSLVGNSPLHF. The CDR3 DNA reads as TGTGCCAGCAGTTTAGTGGGGAATTCACCCCTCCACTTT.